Listed below are T cell receptor beta chains from one sample, sequenced in a study of blood T cells in healthy people across ages. TCRdb re-analysed the 5' RACE reads in MiXCR, keeping a single row per CDR3 protein. The table includes roughly 1,800,000 distinct CDR3 sequences, approximately 50% detected once. Sequenced input: blood. These receptors all stem from a woman between 35 and 50 years old in good health. Each CDR3 is given with its conserved first and last residue. The order of the fields is clone size, J gene, V gene, D gene, CDR3 DNA, CDR3 protein. The D gene is left open where the match is weak. Clone size appears in some rows only: once, few, many, or a class for an expanded clone.

clone size: few
J gene: TRBJ1-2
V gene: TRBV6-5
D gene: -
CDR3 DNA: TGTGCCAGCAGTTACTTACAGAACTATGGCTACACCTTC
CDR3 protein: CASSYLQNYGYTF

clone size: -
J gene: TRBJ2-1
V gene: TRBV7-9
D gene: TRBD1
CDR3 DNA: TGTGCCAGCAGCCCTGGGACAGGCCAGCTGAATGAGCAGTTCTTC
CDR3 protein: CASSPGTGQLNEQFF

clone size: -
J gene: TRBJ2-3
V gene: TRBV20-1
D gene: TRBD2
CDR3 DNA: TGCGGTGCTAGAACGACTAGCGGGGTAACAGATACGCAGTATTTT
CDR3 protein: CGARTTSGVTDTQYF

clone size: -
J gene: TRBJ1-4
V gene: TRBV7-6
D gene: -
CDR3 DNA: TGTGCCAGCAGCTCTCCGACAACAACTAATGAAAAACTGTTTTTT
CDR3 protein: CASSSPTTTNEKLFF

clone size: -
J gene: TRBJ1-5
V gene: TRBV6-6
D gene: TRBD1
CDR3 DNA: TGTGCCAGCAGCACCGGGACAGGGGGTGGGAGTCAGCCCCAGCATTTT
CDR3 protein: CASSTGTGGGSQPQHF

clone size: -
J gene: TRBJ2-3
V gene: TRBV7-2
D gene: TRBD2
CDR3 DNA: TGTGCCAGCAGCGAGGGACTAGCGGAAATCACAGATACGCAGTATTTT
CDR3 protein: CASSEGLAEITDTQYF

clone size: many
J gene: TRBJ2-1
V gene: TRBV27
D gene: -
CDR3 DNA: TGTGCCAGCAGTCCAAGGACGGACAATGAGCAGTTCTTC
CDR3 protein: CASSPRTDNEQFF

clone size: -
J gene: TRBJ1-4
V gene: TRBV20-1
D gene: -
CDR3 DNA: TGCAGTGCTAGAAACAGAATGGCTAATGAAAAACTGTTTTTT
CDR3 protein: CSARNRMANEKLFF

clone size: -
J gene: TRBJ2-7
V gene: TRBV20-1
D gene: TRBD2
CDR3 DNA: TGCAGTGCTAGAGTGCTAGCGGGGCCCTACGAGCAGTACTTC
CDR3 protein: CSARVLAGPYEQYF

clone size: -
J gene: TRBJ2-5
V gene: TRBV5-1
D gene: TRBD2
CDR3 DNA: TGCGCCAGCAGCTTGGTGGGGGGGACTGGCCAAGAGACCCAGTACTTC
CDR3 protein: CASSLVGGTGQETQYF

clone size: few
J gene: TRBJ2-7
V gene: TRBV28
D gene: TRBD2
CDR3 DNA: TGTGCCAGCAGTTTACGGGCTAGCGGGACCTACGAGCAGTACTTC
CDR3 protein: CASSLRASGTYEQYF

clone size: -
J gene: TRBJ2-6
V gene: TRBV6-4
D gene: -
CDR3 DNA: TGTGCCAGCAGTGACAGTACCTCTGGGGCCAACGTCCTGACTTTC
CDR3 protein: CASSDSTSGANVLTF

clone size: few
J gene: TRBJ1-5
V gene: TRBV4-3
D gene: TRBD1
CDR3 DNA: TGCGCCAGCAGCCAAAGAGGGGACAGGGGGAAACAGCCCCAGCATTTT
CDR3 protein: CASSQRGDRGKQPQHF

clone size: -
J gene: TRBJ2-7
V gene: TRBV20-1
D gene: TRBD1
CDR3 DNA: TGCAGTGCTAGGAGTCCCGGACAGGGAGGCGAGCAGTACTTC
CDR3 protein: CSARSPGQGGEQYF

clone size: few
J gene: TRBJ1-2
V gene: TRBV28
D gene: -
CDR3 DNA: TGTGCCAGCAGTTTGAGGGCGGGGGGTGGCTACACCTTC
CDR3 protein: CASSLRAGGGYTF

clone size: -
J gene: TRBJ2-7
V gene: TRBV4-3
D gene: -
CDR3 DNA: TGCGCCAGCAGCCAAGATCACAGGGACTCCTACGAGCAGTACTTC
CDR3 protein: CASSQDHRDSYEQYF